The 11 T cell receptor beta chains below all came from one sample that was sequenced in a study of type 1 regulatory T cells. TCRdb re-derived calls from the reads in MiXCR, one entry per CDR3 protein. The sample shows about 39,000 distinct CDR3 sequences, 12% of them seen only once. What these receptors recognize is not known. The material sequenced was cultured non-Tr1 T cells, either the whole culture or a sorted T cell fraction (not recorded which). These receptors were collected from a human donor in good health.

There are many counts of this clonotype. This rearrangement joins TRBV5-5 to TRBJ2-3; 11 positions agree with TRBD2. Germline values: CDR1 SGHKS, CDR2 YYEKEE (reference sequence). There are 18 residues in the CDR3. V dropped 1 base and J dropped 3; count of bases not matched to a gene: 10. CDR3 sequence reads: CASSLHSGREWRTDTQYF. In DNA form, the CDR3 reads TGTGCCAGCAGCTTGCATAGCGGGAGGGAGTGGCGGACAGATACGCAGTATTTT.

This clonotype was counted many times. The rearrangement uses TRBV5-1 and TRBJ2-7; D might be TRBD1 (7 bases). The CDR3 consists of 17 residues. The V and J ends lost 0 bases and 0 bases respectively, with 16 bases between them. Germline CDR1 and CDR2: SGHRS and YFSETQ. DNA of the CDR3: TGCGCCAGCAGCTTGGGACAGGGAGGATTTTCCTCCTACGAGCAGTACTTC. Its translation: CASSLGQGGFSSYEQYF.

The genes are TRBV9 and TRBJ2-3; D may be TRBD1 (5 bases). Germline-derived CDR1 and CDR2 are SGDLS and YYNGEE. The CDR3 is 14 residues long. Deletions cut 0 bases from V and 2 bases from J, with 7 bases between. In DNA, the CDR3 is TGTGCCAGCAGCGTAGCAGGGTTCACAGATACGCAGTATTTT. This translates into CASSVAGFTDTQYF. Complete variable domain (other parts from reference TRBV9 and TRBJ2-3): DSGVTQTPKHLITATGQRVTLRCSPRSGDLSVYWYQQSLDQGLQFLIQYYNGEERAKGNILERFSAQQFPDLHSELNLSSLELGDSALYFCASSVAGFTDTQYFGPGTRLTVL.

In this sample, this clonotype turned up many times. This chain links TRBV5-1 with TRBJ2-7, with 7 bases lining up with TRBD1. With 4 bases clipped from V and 0 bases from J, the junction kept 13 bases outside the gene matches. This CDR3 spans 17 amino acids. CDR1 is SGHRS and CDR2 is YFSETQ in the germline V gene. The CDR3 nucleotides are TGCGCCAGCAGCCCCCTCCTCGGACAGGAAAGCTCCTACGAGCAGTACTTC. It specifies CASSPLLGQESSYEQYF.

At least ten counts were recorded for this clonotype. The chain recombines TRBV12-3 or TRBV12-4 with TRBJ2-7; 7 bases map to TRBD1. The CDR3 is 14 amino acids. V dropped 3 bases and J dropped 4; count of bases not matched to a gene: 6. CDR3: CASSLSGQSYEQYF. The CDR3 DNA reads TGTGCCAGCAGTTTGTCGGGACAGAGTTACGAGCAGTACTTC.

This clonotype was seen ten or more times. This chain links TRBV30 with TRBJ2-1, with D possibly matching TRBD2 (7 bases). From germline, CDR1 is GTSNPN and CDR2 SVGIG (reference sequence). CDR3 length: 12 residues. The CDR3 loop is CAWGRGAHEQFF. Here the CDR3 DNA reads TGTGCTTGGGGTCGGGGGGCCCATGAGCAGTTCTTC.

A remark on this clonotype: A read error is possible here, since a much larger clone lies one base away. CDR3 loop: CASRTTDRDAEAFF. CDR3 sequence (DNA): TGTGCCAGCAGGACCACCGACAGGGACGCTGAAGCTTTCTTT. This chain uses TRBV28 with TRBJ1-1, with 7 bases fitting TRBD1. The CDR3 spans 14 residues. In germline, CDR1 is MDHEN, CDR2 SYDVKM. The junction had 10 bases not matched to a gene; V was cut back by 6 bases and J by 6 bases.

This clonotype came up many times. V and J are TRBV27 and TRBJ2-4; the D is unclear. The CDR3 extends over 16 amino acids. V was trimmed by 6 bases and J by 0 bases, leaving 15 bases between them. Germline CDR1 and CDR2: MNHEY and SMNVEV (reference sequence). DNA for the CDR3: TGTGCCAGCAGGGGTTATGGTGGGGTAGCCAAAAACATTCAGTACTTC. Encoded protein: CASRGYGGVAKNIQYF.

The chain couples TRBV19 to TRBJ2-2; D perhaps matches TRBD1 (5 bases). Per germline, CDR1 LNHDA and CDR2 SQIVND (reference sequence). Trimming shortened V by 3 bases and J by 5 bases, and 10 bases separated the two germline ends. The CDR3 extends over 14 amino acids. CDR3 in amino acids: CASSMQGLTGELFF. CDR3 coding DNA: TGTGCCAGTAGTATGCAGGGCTTGACCGGGGAGCTGTTTTTT.

This clonotype was observed at least ten times. V usage is TRBV20-1 and J usage is TRBJ2-1; D is unclear. The CDR3 spans 14 residues. The V end was cut by 6 bases, the J end by 2 bases, with 14 bases between. CDR1 is DFQATT and CDR2 is SNEGSKA in the germline V gene (reference sequence). CDR3 nucleotide sequence: TGCAGTGCCCTGGACGCTAAGGCCTACAATGAGCAGTTCTTC. Amino acid sequence: CSALDAKAYNEQFF.

The rearrangement links TRBV3-1 to TRBJ2-1; no clear D. V shed 4 bases and J shed 10 bases, with 11 bases lying between them. Germline V gives CDR1 LGHDT, CDR2 YNNKEL (reference sequence). The CDR3 loop spans 12 amino acids. CDR3 DNA: TGTGCCAGCAGCCCGCTCTTGGGGGAGCAGTTCTTC. Amino acids: CASSPLLGEQFF.